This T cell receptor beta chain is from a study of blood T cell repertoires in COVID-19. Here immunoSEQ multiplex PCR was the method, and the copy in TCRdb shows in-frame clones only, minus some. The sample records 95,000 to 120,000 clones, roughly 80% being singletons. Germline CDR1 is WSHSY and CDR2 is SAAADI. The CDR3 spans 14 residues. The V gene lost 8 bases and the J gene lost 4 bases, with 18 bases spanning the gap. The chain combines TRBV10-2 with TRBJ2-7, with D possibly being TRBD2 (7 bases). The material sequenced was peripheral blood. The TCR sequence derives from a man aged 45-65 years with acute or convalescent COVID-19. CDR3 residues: CASREWGGRYEQYF. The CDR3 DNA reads TGCGCCAGCCGGGAGTGGGGGGGGCGGTACGAGCAGTACTTC.